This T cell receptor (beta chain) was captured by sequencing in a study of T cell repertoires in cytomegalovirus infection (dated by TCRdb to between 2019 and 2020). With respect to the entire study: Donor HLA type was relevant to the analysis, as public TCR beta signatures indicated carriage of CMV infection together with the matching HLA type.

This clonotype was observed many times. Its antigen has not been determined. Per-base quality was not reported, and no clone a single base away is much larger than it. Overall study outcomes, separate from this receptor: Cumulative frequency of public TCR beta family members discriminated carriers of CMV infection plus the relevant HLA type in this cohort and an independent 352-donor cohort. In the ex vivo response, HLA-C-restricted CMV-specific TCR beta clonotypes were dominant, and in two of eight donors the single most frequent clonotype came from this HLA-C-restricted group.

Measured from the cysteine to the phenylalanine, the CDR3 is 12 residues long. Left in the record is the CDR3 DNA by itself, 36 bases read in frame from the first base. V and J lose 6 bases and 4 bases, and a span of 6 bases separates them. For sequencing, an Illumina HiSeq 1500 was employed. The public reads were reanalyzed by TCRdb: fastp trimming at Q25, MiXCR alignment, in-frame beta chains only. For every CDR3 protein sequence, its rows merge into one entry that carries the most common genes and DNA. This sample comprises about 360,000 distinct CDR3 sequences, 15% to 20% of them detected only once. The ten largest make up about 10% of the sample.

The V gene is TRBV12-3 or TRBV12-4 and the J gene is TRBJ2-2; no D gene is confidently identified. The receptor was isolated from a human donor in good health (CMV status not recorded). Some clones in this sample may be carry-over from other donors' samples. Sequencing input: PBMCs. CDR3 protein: CASRVFTGELFF. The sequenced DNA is TGTGCCAGCAGGGTGTTCACCGGGGAGCTGTTTTTT.